These 15 T cell receptor beta chains share one sample of origin, sequenced in a study of blood T cell repertoires in COVID-19. Sequencing was performed with immunoSEQ multiplex PCR; in TCRdb, only in-frame clones are kept and a portion is missing. The sample consists of 110,000 to 150,000 clones, around 81% of them appearing once. The sequenced sample consisted of peripheral blood. The receptors come from a human donor in a cohort sampled during active COVID-19.

This clone appeared a single time. The chain is built from TRBV28 and TRBJ1-2, with 7 bases lining up with TRBD1. The germline CDR1 and CDR2 sequences are MDHEN and SYDVKM. The J segment lost 4 bases and the V segment lost 1 base, leaving 9 bases of the junction unmatched. This CDR3 is built from 16 residues. The CDR3 loop is CASSLSLGGTVYGYTF. In nucleotides, the CDR3 is TGTGCCAGCAGTTTATCTTTAGGCGGGACAGTCTATGGCTACACCTTC.

The chain joins TRBV7-2 to TRBJ2-2; no clear D gene. This CDR3 has 15 amino acids. Per germline, CDR1 SGHTA and CDR2 FQGNSA. V was trimmed by 1 base and J by 3 bases, leaving 9 bases between them. CDR3 in amino acids: CASSLGTEYTGELFF. As DNA, the CDR3 is TGTGCCAGCAGCTTAGGTACGGAGTACACCGGGGAGCTGTTTTTT.

The chain's CDR3 is CASSYSPRVGQLEQYF. The CDR3 nucleotides read TGTGCCAGCAGTTACTCCCCCCGGGTAGGACAGCTCGAGCAGTACTTC. J is TRBJ2-7 and V is TRBV6-5; possible D gene TRBD1, 6 bases. V lost 0 bases to trimming and J lost 6 bases, with 18 bases between them. In germline, CDR1 is MNHEY, CDR2 SVGAGI. This CDR3 contains 16 residues.

The chain uses TRBV29-1 and TRBJ2-3; TRBD2 matches at 10 bases. The CDR3 spans 15 residues. Trimming removed 1 base from V and 3 bases from J; junction bases left unmatched: 4. Per the germline V gene, CDR1 is SQVTM and CDR2 is ANQGSEA. DNA for the CDR3: TGCAGCGTTGAAGGGCGGGGACTAGCGACAGATACGCAGTATTTT. Its protein product is CSVEGRGLATDTQYF.

The chain links TRBV20-1 to TRBJ2-1; D might be TRBD2 (5 bases). The CDR3 covers 15 residues. Germline V gives CDR1 DFQATT, CDR2 SNEGSKA (reference sequence). V gave up 3 bases and J gave up 0 bases, with 12 bases separating them. The CDR3 sequence is CSASFTGNSYNEQFF. CDR3 bases: TGCAGTGCTAGTTTCACGGGGAACTCCTACAATGAGCAGTTCTTC.

This chain uses TRBV6-6 with TRBJ2-5; weak D call: TRBD2 (6 bases). The CDR3 is 14 residues long. Germline V CDR1 and CDR2: MNHNY, SVGAGI (reference sequence). V lost 2 bases and J 5 bases, leaving 12 bases between the germline ends. The CDR3 protein is CASSYPGTFETQYF. CDR3 DNA sequence: TGTGCCAGCAGTTACCCCGGGACTTTTGAGACCCAGTACTTC.

V gene TRBV3-1 (or the pseudogene TRBV3-2) combines with J gene TRBJ2-7; 10 bases line up with TRBD2. Trimming removed 0 bases from V and 2 bases from J; junction bases left unmatched: 10. The CDR3 totals 18 residues. The germline V gene has CDR1 LGHDT and CDR2 YNNKEL (reference sequence). This CDR3 reads CASSQEELAGTPAYEQYF. CDR3 bases: TGTGCCAGCAGCCAAGAGGAACTAGCGGGAACCCCCGCCTACGAGCAGTACTTC.

This clone occurred once. V usage is TRBV7-9 and J usage is TRBJ1-1; 9 nucleotides line up with TRBD1. Looked up from germline, CDR1 is SEHNR and CDR2 is FQNEAQ (reference sequence). V lost 1 base and J lost 5; bases outside the gene matches: 5. This CDR3 has 15 amino acids. CDR3 sequence reads: CASSLEQGAITEAFF. DNA for the CDR3: TGTGCCAGCAGCTTAGAACAGGGGGCAATTACTGAAGCTTTCTTT.

This rearrangement joins TRBV6-4 to TRBJ2-7; D is perhaps TRBD2 (6 bases). Germline lookup yields CDR1 MRHNA and CDR2 SNTAGT. V was shortened by 0 bases and J by 2 bases, with 17 bases between the two germline ends. The CDR3 runs 17 residues. CDR3 bases: TGTGCCAGCAGTGACTCCCCTCGTACTAGCTACGCCTACGAGCAGTACTTC. Amino acids: CASSDSPRTSYAYEQYF.

The CDR3 here is CASSQAWTSGISYEQYF. CDR3 nucleotide sequence: TGCGCCAGCAGCCAAGCGTGGACTAGCGGGATCTCCTACGAGCAGTACTTC. This sequence joins TRBV4-1 and TRBJ2-7, with 12 bases fitting TRBD2. Losses at the gene ends were 1 base for V and 0 bases for J; bases not matched to a gene: 4. CDR3 length: 17 amino acids. The germline V gene encodes CDR1 MGHRA and CDR2 YSYEKL.

This chain joins TRBV6-5 and TRBJ2-1, with 7 bases that match TRBD1. Looked up from germline, CDR1 is MNHEY and CDR2 is SVGAGI. The CDR3 totals 13 residues. Trimming removed 10 bases from V and 9 bases from J; junction bases left unmatched: 12. As DNA, the CDR3 is TGTGCCACACGACAGGGTTCAGTTTCTGAGCAGTTCTTC. This translates into CATRQGSVSEQFF.

CDR3 nucleotides: TGTGCCAGCAGATGGGACAGCTCGAACACCGGGGAGCTGTTTTTT. This sequence encodes CASRWDSSNTGELFF. The chain uses TRBV6-4 and TRBJ2-2; 7 bases match TRBD1. Germline V CDR1 and CDR2: MRHNA, SNTAGT. V lost 6 bases to trimming and J lost 0 bases; unmatched junction nucleotides: 4. This CDR3 is built from 15 residues.

This sequence joins TRBV7-2 and TRBJ2-1, with D maybe TRBD2 (6 bases). Germline CDR1 reads SGHTA; CDR2 reads FQGNSA. V was clipped by 2 bases and J by 0 bases, with 11 bases between them. The CDR3 sequence is 16 residues long. CDR3 nucleotide sequence: TGTGCCAGCAGCTTAATTGGAGGGCGCTCCTACAATGAGCAGTTCTTC. Its protein is CASSLIGGRSYNEQFF.

This sequence joins TRBV7-9 and TRBJ1-3, with TRBD1 as a possible D gene (5 bases). Germline assignment: CDR1 SEHNR and CDR2 FQNEAQ (reference sequence). This CDR3 has 14 amino acids. The V gene lost 2 bases and the J gene lost 4 bases, with 9 bases spanning the gap. CDR3 DNA: TGTGCCAGCAGCTTAAACAGGCGCGGAAACACCATATATTTT. Translating gives CASSLNRRGNTIYF. The entire variable domain, with the rest obtained from reference TRBV7-9 and TRBJ1-3, is as follows: DTGVSQNPRHKITKRGQNVTFRCDPISEHNRLYWYRQTLGQGPEFLTYFQNEAQLEKSRLLSDRFSAERPKGSFSTLEIQRTEQGDSAMYLCASSLNRRGNTIYFGEGSWLTVV.

The V gene is TRBV2, the J gene TRBJ2-3, with TRBD1 identical over 8 bases. CDR3 length: 14 amino acids. Germline lookup yields CDR1 SNHLY and CDR2 FYNNEI. V lost 5 bases, J lost 1 base, and 2 bases stayed unmatched. CDR3 residues: CASSQGAGTDTQYF. The CDR3 DNA follows: TGTGCCAGCAGTCAGGGGGCGGGCACAGATACGCAGTATTTT.